The subject of this entry is one T cell receptor (beta chain). Clones were read by immunoSEQ multiplex PCR, and TCRdb kept only the in-frame ones, dropping some. The data show roughly 660,000 clones, with roughly 90% seen just once and around 0.0099% held by the top ten. This entry comes from a study of shared T cell receptors in the human thymus. Germline CDR1 SGHDT, CDR2 YYEEEE. Trimming removed 7 bases at V and 0 bases at J, with 17 bases between. The CDR3 length is 15 residues. The same data also contributed to another study, on human thymus T cells.

Sample: thymocytes. This chain uses TRBV5-6 with TRBJ2-7; tentative D call: TRBD2 (6 bases). The receptor was derived from a boy in the first two years of life with a congenital heart defect. CDR3 region: CASANGLHPSYEQYF. CDR3 coding DNA: TGTGCCAGCGCAAATGGACTACACCCCTCCTACGAGCAGTACTTC.